This TCR beta chain was sequenced during a study of siplizumab effects on memory and regulatory T cells. V dropped 6 bases and J dropped 1 base, with 9 bases sitting between them. Germline V CDR1 and CDR2: MNHNS, SASEGT. The CDR3 totals 13 residues. Repertoires were generated with immunoSEQ multiplex PCR, while TCRdb's copy carries only in-frame clones and drops some. Of 90,000 to 110,000 clones listed, about 91% are singletons. The receptor was isolated from a human donor in good health. Sequencing was done on a sample of Tregs sorted from blood. The V call is TRBV6-1, the J call TRBJ1-2; D is undetermined. CDR3 amino acids: CASRIPDNYGYTF. The CDR3, as DNA: TGTGCCAGCAGGATTCCGGATAACTATGGCTACACCTTC.